This T cell receptor beta chain came from a study of T cells in Graves' hyperthyroidism and ophthalmopathy. Note on this clonotype: Its antigen is not known.

Amplified TCR beta CDR3 regions derived from RNA transcripts. HTBI primers were employed in a first-round RT-PCR of the TCR CDR3. MiXCR, run by TCRdb on the multiplex PCR reads, gives a single entry per CDR3 protein. The sample gives more than 550,000 distinct CDR3 sequences, about 18% of which show up once; roughly a sixth is in the top ten. The CDR3 totals 15 residues. Looked up from germline, CDR1 is SGHTA and CDR2 is FQGNSA. Trimming removed 2 bases from V and 12 bases from J; junction bases left unmatched: 10. Overall study findings and caveats: Blood also contained most expanded thyroid clonotypes above 0.001.

Stable disease denoted Graves' hyperthyroidism without ophthalmopathy progression within 18 months. Material for sequencing was blood. The TCR was taken from a man aged 50 to 59 with Graves' hyperthyroidism. This chain uses TRBV7-2 with TRBJ2-1; 10 nucleotides match TRBD2. CDR3 residues: CASSLLTSGPQAQFF. Here the CDR3 DNA reads TGTGCCAGCAGCTTACTGACTAGCGGGCCCCAGGCGCAGTTCTTC.